The next 29 T cell receptor beta chains were all read from a single sample in a study of early T cells in non-severe SARS-CoV-2 infection. TCRdb reprocessed the 5' RACE reads via MiXCR and lists one record per CDR3 protein. The table has tens of thousands of distinct CDR3 sequences, less than 5.5% seen once. Material: whole blood, obtained at baseline. The origin of the receptors is an adult who was a healthcare worker with PCR-confirmed SARS-CoV-2 infection or an uninfected control (not recorded which).

This clonotype was observed a handful of times. This chain joins TRBV5-1 and TRBJ2-7, with no clear D. CDR3 size: 16 residues. CDR1 SGHRS and CDR2 YFSETQ come from the germline V gene. Trimming removed 4 bases at V and 2 bases at J, with 19 bases between. The CDR3 sequence: CASSPRLGSSTYEQYF. The CDR3 DNA reads as TGCGCCAGCAGCCCCCGGTTGGGTAGCAGCACCTACGAGCAGTACTTC.

This clonotype was recorded at least ten times. This chain connects TRBV11-2 to TRBJ2-2, with D perhaps TRBD2 (5 bases). The V gene lost 5 bases and the J gene lost 5 bases, with 15 bases spanning the gap. Germline loops: CDR1 SGHAT, CDR2 FQNNGV. The CDR3 totals 15 residues. In nucleotides, the CDR3 is TGTGCCAGCAGCGTCCGACGGGGTGGTACCGGGGAGCTGTTTTTT. The encoded protein is CASSVRRGGTGELFF.

The chain couples TRBV19 to TRBJ2-3; 10 bases line up with TRBD2. V shed 10 bases and J 5 bases; nucleotides not matched to a gene: 9. Germline CDR1 and CDR2: LNHDA and SQIVND (reference sequence). This CDR3 region has 14 residues. DNA of the CDR3: TGTGCCACGTCCCTAGCGGGAGCTATAGATACGCAGTATTTT. Encoded protein: CATSLAGAIDTQYF.

Concerning this clonotype: This may stem from a read error, because a much larger clone lies one nucleotide away. The rearrangement uses TRBV18 and TRBJ2-3, with D uncertain. CDR3 length equals 14 residues. Germline V gene lookup returns CDR1 KGHSH and CDR2 LQKENI. The CDR3 DNA reads as TGTTCCAGCTCACCGAGCGCTAGCACAGATACGCAGTATTTT. The encoded protein is CSSSPSASTDTQYF.

V usage is TRBV20-1 and J usage is TRBJ2-7, with 12 bases that match TRBD2. The CDR3 has 15 residues. V dropped 3 bases and J dropped 5; count of bases not matched to a gene: 8. Germline assignment: CDR1 DFQATT and CDR2 SNEGSKA (reference sequence). This CDR3 is CSARLLAGGKDEQYF. CDR3 coding DNA: TGCAGTGCTAGGCTACTAGCGGGAGGTAAAGACGAGCAGTACTTC.

The V gene is TRBV4-1, the J gene TRBJ2-1, with D possibly called TRBD1 or TRBD2 (6 bases each). The CDR3 has 15 residues. Germline CDR1 MGHRA, CDR2 YSYEKL. Trimming cost V 3 bases and J 3 bases, with 12 bases left between them. The DNA of the CDR3 is TGCGCCAGCAGCCAGAGCAGGGGAGGCTACAATGAGCAGTTCTTC. Translating it yields CASSQSRGGYNEQFF.

This clonotype was counted ten times or more. The chain employs TRBV20-1 and TRBJ2-1; TRBD2 aligns across 11 bases. The V gene's germline CDR1 is DFQATT and CDR2 SNEGSKA (reference sequence). With V trimmed by 7 bases and J by 3 bases, 8 bases remained unmatched. The CDR3 length is 15 residues. Written as DNA, the CDR3 is TGCAGTGTCCCTCCCGGGACTAGCGGCTACAATGAGCAGTTCTTC. Translated: CSVPPGTSGYNEQFF.

This clonotype was seen many times. This chain connects TRBV13 to TRBJ1-5; D remains ambiguous. The V and J ends lost 1 base and 7 bases respectively, with 17 bases between them. The CDR3 is 16 residues long. Germline loops: CDR1 PRHDT, CDR2 FYEKMQ (reference sequence). CDR3 residues: CASSLASGRFSQPQHF. In DNA, the CDR3 is TGTGCCAGCAGCTTAGCGTCGGGCAGGTTTAGCCAGCCCCAGCATTTT.

This clonotype was detected only once. The chain is built from TRBV21-1 and TRBJ2-5; the table's TRBD2 call for D was not verified on the DNA. TRBV21-1 is a pseudogene locus. CDR3 length: 16 amino acids. CDR3 loop: CASSARDSLYQETQYF. The CDR3 region has the DNA TGTGCCAGCAGCGCCCGGGACTCCCTGTACCAAGAGACCCAGTACTTC.

This clonotype occurred many times. For the CDR3, the DNA is TGTGCCAGCAACTCAGGAGGGGGGACTGAAGCTTTCTTT. Its translation: CASNSGGGTEAFF. This chain joins TRBV6-6 and TRBJ1-1; a possible D gene is TRBD1 (6 bases). This CDR3 is built from 13 residues. V lost 7 bases and J 5 bases, leaving 14 bases between the germline ends. Germline CDR1 reads MNHNY; CDR2 reads SVGAGI (reference sequence).

This clonotype showed up many times. This chain joins TRBV18 and TRBJ2-7, with a tentative D call TRBD1 (6 bases). The CDR3 runs to 17 residues. Trimming took 3 bases from V and 6 from J, leaving 24 bases between them. Germline V gene data show CDR1 as KGHSH and CDR2 as LQKENI. CDR3 DNA sequence: TGTGCCAGCTCACCTGCTCCTACAGGGTTGGATTACTCCGAGCAGTACTTC. Residues: CASSPAPTGLDYSEQYF.

This clonotype was counted at least ten times. The rearrangement uses TRBV29-1 and TRBJ2-5; D possibly uses TRBD1 or TRBD2 (5 bases each). This CDR3 has 13 residues. V lost 3 bases and J 2 bases, leaving 10 bases between the germline ends. The germline V gene encodes CDR1 SQVTM and CDR2 ANQGSEA. The CDR3 reads CSVDTGPQETQYF. For the CDR3, the DNA is TGCAGCGTTGATACGGGACCTCAAGAGACCCAGTACTTC.

This clonotype was recorded at least ten times. The CDR3 DNA follows: TGTGCCAGCACACTCGCCCTGGATACGCAGTATTTT. It is translated as CASTLALDTQYF. This chain uses TRBV6-1 with TRBJ2-3; D not resolved. The CDR3 runs to 12 residues. Germline loops: CDR1 MNHNS, CDR2 SASEGT. V shed 7 bases and J shed 6 bases, with 11 bases lying between them.

The rearrangement joins TRBV28 to TRBJ2-3; tentative D call: TRBD2 (6 bases). The CDR3 loop spans 14 amino acids. V gave up 2 bases and J gave up 2 bases, with 8 bases separating them. Germline lookup yields CDR1 MDHEN and CDR2 SYDVKM. The CDR3 protein is CASSLGGVTDTQYF. The CDR3 region has the DNA TGTGCCAGCAGTTTAGGCGGGGTCACAGATACGCAGTATTTT.

This clonotype was detected ten times or more. The chain recombines TRBV5-8 with TRBJ2-7, with 13 bases that match TRBD2. The V gene's germline CDR1 is SGHTS and CDR2 YDEGEE. There are 15 residues in the CDR3. V shed 5 bases and J 3 bases; nucleotides not matched to a gene: 5. In nucleotides, the CDR3 is TGTGCCAGCAGATCGGGACTAGCGGGATTCTACGAGCAGTACTTC. This gives the protein CASRSGLAGFYEQYF.

This clonotype appeared a few times. In DNA form, the CDR3 reads TGTGCCAGCAGCTTAGTGGGCGGGAGGAAAAACAATGAGCAGTTCTTC. Translated: CASSLVGGRKNNEQFF. This rearrangement joins TRBV11-3 to TRBJ2-1; 8 positions match TRBD2. J was trimmed by 5 bases and V by 1 base; bases with no gene match: 7. This CDR3 spans 16 amino acids. Germline CDR1 is SGHNT and CDR2 is YENEEA. Complete variable domain (other parts from reference TRBV11-3 and TRBJ2-1): EAGVVQSPRYKIIEKKQPVAFWCNPISGHNTLYWYLQNLGQGPELLIRYENEEAVDDSQLPKDRFSAERLKGVDSTLKIQPAELGDSAVYLCASSLVGGRKNNEQFFGPGTRLTVL.

There are many counts of this clonotype. In nucleotides, the CDR3 is TGTGCCAGCAGTTACACCGGGACTAGCGGGAGGGCCCTCGGAGAGACCCAGTACTTC. It yields the protein CASSYTGTSGRALGETQYF. The chain combines TRBV6-5 with TRBJ2-5; 16 nucleotides agree with TRBD2. Germline V gene data show CDR1 as MNHEY and CDR2 as SVGAGI. CDR3 size: 19 residues. Trimming took 2 bases from V and 4 from J; bases not matched to a gene: 10.

This clonotype was detected ten times or more. This CDR3 is CASSLRAMTSGSVTDTQYF. CDR3 bases: TGTGCCAGCAGCTTAAGGGCCATGACTAGCGGGAGTGTCACAGATACGCAGTATTTT. The chain recombines TRBV7-8 with TRBJ2-3; 12 nucleotides line up with TRBD2. The germline gives CDR1 SGHVS, CDR2 FQNEAQ. The CDR3 runs to 19 residues. V lost 2 bases and J lost 2; bases outside the gene matches: 11.

In its sample, this clonotype was seen many times. The chain has TRBV4-2 and TRBJ2-1; D not certain. The germline CDR1 and CDR2 sequences are LGHNA and YNFKEQ. V lost 0 bases, J lost 1 base, and 7 bases lay in between. The CDR3 spans 15 residues. The chain's CDR3 is CASSQDRTSYNEQFF. The CDR3 DNA reads TGTGCCAGCAGCCAAGATAGGACGTCCTACAATGAGCAGTTCTTC.

The chain carries TRBV4-1 and TRBJ2-3, with D maybe TRBD2 (5 bases). Germline V gene sequence: CDR1 MGHRA, CDR2 YSYEKL. With 1 base removed from V and 0 bases from J, the gap between germline ends came to 5 bases. CDR3 length: 14 residues. CDR3: CASSQGTSTDTQYF. The CDR3 region has the DNA TGCGCCAGCAGCCAAGGGACTAGCACAGATACGCAGTATTTT.

In its sample, this clonotype was seen many times. V and J are TRBV12-3 or TRBV12-4 and TRBJ2-7; perhaps TRBD2 as D (7 bases). The CDR3 has 14 residues. V was cut by 6 bases and J by 5 bases, with 17 bases left in between. This CDR3 is CASSPGEGSHEQYF. The CDR3 region has the DNA TGTGCCAGCAGCCCAGGGGAGGGTTCCCACGAGCAGTACTTC.

V gene TRBV19 combines with J gene TRBJ1-1, with D possibly being TRBD1 (5 bases). Trimming pared 1 base from V and 4 bases from J, leaving 7 bases between. CDR1 is LNHDA, CDR2 SQIVND, per germline (reference sequence). The CDR3 has 13 amino acids. This CDR3 reads CASSIGGSTEAFF. CDR3 nucleotides: TGTGCCAGTAGTATAGGGGGGAGCACTGAAGCTTTCTTT.

The chain recombines TRBV10-3 with TRBJ2-1; 9 bases are a match to TRBD2. Germline V gene data show CDR1 as ENHRY and CDR2 as SYGVKD. With 4 bases clipped from V and 7 bases from J, the junction kept 8 bases outside the gene matches. This CDR3 is 15 amino acids long. The CDR3 protein is CAISAVSGRGNEQFF. For the CDR3, the DNA is TGTGCCATCAGTGCGGTTAGCGGGAGAGGTAATGAGCAGTTCTTC.

This clonotype was seen ten or more times. This chain's CDR3 is CASSYGQGFLYEQYF. CDR3 bases: TGTGCCAGCAGCTACGGACAGGGGTTCCTCTACGAGCAGTACTTC. The J gene is TRBJ2-7, the V gene TRBV7-9; TRBD1 agrees at 9 bases. Germline V gene data show CDR1 as SEHNR and CDR2 as FQNEAQ (reference sequence). V lost 4 bases and J lost 3; bases outside the gene matches: 7. The CDR3 is 15 residues long.

The chain couples TRBV7-9 to TRBJ2-3; D remains ambiguous. With 0 bases removed from V and 6 bases from J, the gap between germline ends came to 10 bases. Germline V gene sequence: CDR1 SEHNR, CDR2 FQNEAQ (reference sequence). This CDR3 has 14 residues. The CDR3 DNA reads TGTGCCAGCAGCTTAGCAGTTGCGGTGGATACGCAGTATTTT. This codes for CASSLAVAVDTQYF.

This clonotype was recorded many times. This chain connects TRBV6-1 to TRBJ1-2; TRBD1 might be the D (6 bases). The V gene lost 3 bases and the J gene lost 5 bases, with 13 bases spanning the gap. Germline-derived CDR1 and CDR2 are MNHNS and SASEGT. The CDR3 is made up of 14 amino acids. The chain's CDR3 is CASSDTGGRYGYTF. The CDR3 nucleotides read TGTGCCAGCAGTGATACGGGGGGCAGGTATGGCTACACCTTC.

This clonotype was observed many times. This chain uses TRBV27 with TRBJ2-1; D is unresolved. CDR3 length equals 12 residues. The germline V and J ends were trimmed by 5 bases and 5 bases, with 7 bases remaining between them. Germline V gives CDR1 MNHEY, CDR2 SMNVEV (reference sequence). CDR3 in amino acids: CASSSTNNEQFF. Here the CDR3 DNA reads TGTGCCAGCAGTAGCACCAACAATGAGCAGTTCTTC.

The genes are TRBV28 and TRBJ2-1; D call uncertain. V was pared by 1 base and J by 9 bases, with 4 bases between. Germline assignment: CDR1 MDHEN and CDR2 SYDVKM. The CDR3 totals 11 residues. The CDR3 bases are TGTGCCAGCAGTTTATCGAGTGAGCAGTTCTTC. Its translation: CASSLSSEQFF.

V gene TRBV20-1 combines with J gene TRBJ2-4, with D unresolved. Germline V gene sequence: CDR1 DFQATT, CDR2 SNEGSKA (reference sequence). V was pared by 1 base and J by 7 bases, with 14 bases between. The CDR3 runs to 14 residues. For the CDR3, the DNA is TGCAGTGCTAGAGGTGGGCCGTATAGGAACATTCAGTACTTC. This gives the protein CSARGGPYRNIQYF.